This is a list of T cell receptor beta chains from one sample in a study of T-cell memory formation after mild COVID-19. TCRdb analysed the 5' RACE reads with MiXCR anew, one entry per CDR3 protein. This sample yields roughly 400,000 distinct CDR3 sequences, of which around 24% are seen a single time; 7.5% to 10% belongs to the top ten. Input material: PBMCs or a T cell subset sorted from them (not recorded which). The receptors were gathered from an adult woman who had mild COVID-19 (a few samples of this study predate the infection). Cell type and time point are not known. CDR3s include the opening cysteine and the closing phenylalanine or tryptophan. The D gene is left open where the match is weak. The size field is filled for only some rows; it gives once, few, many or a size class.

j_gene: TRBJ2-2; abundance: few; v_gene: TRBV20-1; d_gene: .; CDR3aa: CSALSGPPGELFF; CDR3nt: TGCAGTGCTCTATCCGGACCGCCCGGGGAGCTGTTTTTT
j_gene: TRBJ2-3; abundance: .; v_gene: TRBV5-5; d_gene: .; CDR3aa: CASSEWTSTDTQYF; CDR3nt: TGTGCCAGCAGCGAATGGACGAGCACAGATACGCAGTATTTT
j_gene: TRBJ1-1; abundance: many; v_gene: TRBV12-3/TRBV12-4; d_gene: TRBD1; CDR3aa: CASSPRTGTNTEAFF; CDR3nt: TGTGCCAGCAGTCCCCGGACAGGCACCAACACTGAAGCTTTCTTT
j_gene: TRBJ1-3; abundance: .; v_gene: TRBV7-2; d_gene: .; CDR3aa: CASSLGQVSGNTIYF; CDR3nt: TGTGCCAGCAGCTTAGGGCAGGTCTCTGGAAACACCATATATTTT
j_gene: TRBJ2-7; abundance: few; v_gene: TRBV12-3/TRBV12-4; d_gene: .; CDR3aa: CASTSGVLNEQYF; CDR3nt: TGTGCCAGCACCTCCGGCGTGCTCAACGAGCAGTACTTC
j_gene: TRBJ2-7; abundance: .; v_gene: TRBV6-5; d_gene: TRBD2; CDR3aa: CASSPGLAGGPGYEQYF; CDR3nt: TGTGCCAGCAGCCCTGGACTAGCGGGAGGGCCGGGCTACGAGCAGTACTTC
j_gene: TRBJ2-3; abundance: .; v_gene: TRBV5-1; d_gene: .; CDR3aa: CASSHSSTDTQYF; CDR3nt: TGCGCCAGCAGCCACTCTAGCACAGATACGCAGTATTTT
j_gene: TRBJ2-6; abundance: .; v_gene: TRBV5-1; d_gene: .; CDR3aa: CASSLDRWGPSGANVLTF; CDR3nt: TGCGCCAGCAGCTTGGATCGCTGGGGACCCTCTGGGGCCAACGTCCTGACTTTC
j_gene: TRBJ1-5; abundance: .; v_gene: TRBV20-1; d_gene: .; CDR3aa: CSARGQDPILPQHF; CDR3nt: TGCAGTGCTAGAGGGCAGGACCCAATATTGCCCCAGCATTTT
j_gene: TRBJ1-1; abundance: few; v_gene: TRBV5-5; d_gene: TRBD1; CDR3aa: CASRRTGDTEAFF; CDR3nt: TGTGCCAGCAGGCGGACAGGGGACACTGAAGCTTTCTTT
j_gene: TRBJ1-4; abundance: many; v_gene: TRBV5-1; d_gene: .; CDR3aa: CASSATANEKLFF; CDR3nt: TGCGCCAGCAGCGCGACGGCTAATGAAAAACTGTTTTTT
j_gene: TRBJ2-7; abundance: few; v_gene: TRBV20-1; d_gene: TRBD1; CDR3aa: CSAYTGEYANEQYF; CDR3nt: TGCAGTGCTTACACAGGGGAATACGCGAACGAGCAGTACTTC
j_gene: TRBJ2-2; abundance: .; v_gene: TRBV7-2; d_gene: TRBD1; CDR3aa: CASSPYTGGTGELFF; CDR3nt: TGTGCCAGCAGTCCATACACAGGGGGCACCGGGGAGCTGTTTTTT
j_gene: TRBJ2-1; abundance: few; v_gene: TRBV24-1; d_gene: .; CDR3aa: CATSDLVRINEQFF; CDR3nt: TGTGCCACCAGTGATTTGGTCCGGATCAATGAGCAGTTCTTC
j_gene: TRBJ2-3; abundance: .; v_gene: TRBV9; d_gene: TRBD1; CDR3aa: CASSSWDRATDTQYF; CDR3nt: TGTGCCAGCAGCTCCTGGGACAGGGCAACAGATACGCAGTATTTT
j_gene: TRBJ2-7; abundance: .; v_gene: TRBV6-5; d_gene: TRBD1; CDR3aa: CASSKRDRSTYERQYF; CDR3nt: TGTGCCAGCAGTAAGAGGGACAGATCCACTTACGAGCGGCAGTACTTC
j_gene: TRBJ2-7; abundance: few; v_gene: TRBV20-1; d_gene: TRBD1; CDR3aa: CSARGLPGQGPTSSYEQYF; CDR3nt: TGCAGTGCCAGAGGCTTACCGGGACAGGGGCCGACAAGCTCCTACGAGCAGTACTTC
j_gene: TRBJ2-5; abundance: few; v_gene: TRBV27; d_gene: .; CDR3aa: CASTPNSGGETQYF; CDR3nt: TGTGCCAGCACCCCGAATAGCGGAGGGGAGACCCAGTACTTC
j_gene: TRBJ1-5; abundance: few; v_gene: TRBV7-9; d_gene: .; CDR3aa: CASSPAGVHQPQHF; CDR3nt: TGTGCCAGCAGCCCCGCCGGCGTCCATCAGCCCCAGCATTTT
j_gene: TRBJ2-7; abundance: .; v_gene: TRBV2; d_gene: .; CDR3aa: CASKRSGYEQYF; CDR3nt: TGTGCCAGCAAACGATCAGGTTACGAGCAGTACTTC
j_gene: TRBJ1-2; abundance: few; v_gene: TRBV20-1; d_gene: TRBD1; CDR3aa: CSARDSRGTGFIVKGYTF; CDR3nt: TGCAGTGCTAGAGACTCCAGGGGGACAGGCTTTATCGTTAAAGGCTACACCTTC
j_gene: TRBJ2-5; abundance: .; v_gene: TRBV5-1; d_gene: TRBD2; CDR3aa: CASSYGTSGGSETQYF; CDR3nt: TGCGCCAGCAGCTATGGGACTAGCGGGGGGTCAGAGACCCAGTACTTC
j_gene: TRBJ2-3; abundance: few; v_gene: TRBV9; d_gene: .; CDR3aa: CASSVGWRSTDTQYF; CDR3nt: TGTGCCAGCAGCGTAGGTTGGAGGAGCACAGATACGCAGTATTTT
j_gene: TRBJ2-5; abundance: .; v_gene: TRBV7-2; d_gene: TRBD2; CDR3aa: CASSTRQMRGETQYF; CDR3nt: TGTGCCAGCAGCACTCGACAGATGCGGGGGGAGACCCAGTACTTC
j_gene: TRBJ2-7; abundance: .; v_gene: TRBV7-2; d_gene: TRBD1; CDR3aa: CASSRKTGGIDEQYF; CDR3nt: TGTGCCAGCAGCCGGAAGACAGGGGGCATCGACGAGCAGTACTTC
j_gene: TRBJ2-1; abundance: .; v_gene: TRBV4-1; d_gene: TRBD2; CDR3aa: CASSQEKLAGEYNEQFF; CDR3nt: TGCGCCAGCAGCCAAGAAAAACTAGCGGGGGAGTACAATGAGCAGTTCTTC
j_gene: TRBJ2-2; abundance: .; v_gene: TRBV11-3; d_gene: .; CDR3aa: CASSTRKGVGELFF; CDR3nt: TGTGCCAGCAGCACCCGGAAGGGGGTCGGGGAGCTGTTTTTT
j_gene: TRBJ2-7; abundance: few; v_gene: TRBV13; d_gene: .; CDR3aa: CASSTRSEQYF; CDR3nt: TGTGCCAGCAGCACACGTTCCGAGCAGTACTTC
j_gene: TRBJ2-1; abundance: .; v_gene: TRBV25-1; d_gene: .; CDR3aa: CASSESRGTYNEQFF; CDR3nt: TGTGCCAGCAGTGAATCAAGGGGGACTTACAATGAGCAGTTCTTC
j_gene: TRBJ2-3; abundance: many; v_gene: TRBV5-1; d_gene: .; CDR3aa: CASSLARVLSRDTQYF; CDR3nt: TGCGCCAGCAGCTTGGCCAGGGTCCTATCGAGAGATACGCAGTATTTT
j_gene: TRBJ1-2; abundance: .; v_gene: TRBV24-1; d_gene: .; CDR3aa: CATSAGRTFGYTF; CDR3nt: TGTGCCACCAGTGCCGGACGGACCTTTGGCTACACCTTC